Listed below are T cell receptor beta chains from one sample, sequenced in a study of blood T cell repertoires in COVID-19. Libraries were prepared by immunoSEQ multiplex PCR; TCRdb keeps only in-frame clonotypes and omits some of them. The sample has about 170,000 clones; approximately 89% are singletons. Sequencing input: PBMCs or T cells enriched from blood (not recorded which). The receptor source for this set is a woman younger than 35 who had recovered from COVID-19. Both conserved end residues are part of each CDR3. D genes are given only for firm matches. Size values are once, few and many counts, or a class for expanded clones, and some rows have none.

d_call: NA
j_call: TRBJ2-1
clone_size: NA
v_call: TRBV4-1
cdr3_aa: CASSHPHFNPAAGNEQFF
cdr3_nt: TGCGCCAGCAGCCATCCCCACTTTAACCCAGCGGCTGGCAATGAGCAGTTCTTC

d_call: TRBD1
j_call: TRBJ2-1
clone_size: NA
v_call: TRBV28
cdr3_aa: CASSFIVANQDRDNEQFF
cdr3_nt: TGTGCCAGCAGTTTTATAGTCGCCAACCAGGACAGGGACAATGAGCAGTTCTTC

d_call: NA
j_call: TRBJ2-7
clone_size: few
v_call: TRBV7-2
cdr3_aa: CASSLGPLNEQYF
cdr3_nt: TGTGCCAGCAGCTTGGGCCCCCTCAACGAGCAGTACTTC

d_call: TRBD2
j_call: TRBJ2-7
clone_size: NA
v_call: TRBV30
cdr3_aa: CAWASGLSYEQYF
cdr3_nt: TGTGCCTGGGCTAGCGGGTTATCCTACGAGCAGTACTTC

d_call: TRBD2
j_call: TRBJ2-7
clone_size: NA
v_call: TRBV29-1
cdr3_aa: CSVGQASGRISYEQYF
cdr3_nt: TGCAGCGTTGGTCAGGCTAGCGGGAGAATCTCCTACGAGCAGTACTTC

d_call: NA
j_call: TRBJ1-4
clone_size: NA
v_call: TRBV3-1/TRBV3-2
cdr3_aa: CASSHGQFNEKLFF
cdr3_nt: TGTGCCAGCAGCCATGGGCAGTTTAATGAAAAACTGTTTTTT

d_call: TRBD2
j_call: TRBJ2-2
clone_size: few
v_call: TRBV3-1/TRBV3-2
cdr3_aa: CASSSAGETGELFF
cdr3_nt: TGTGCCAGCAGCTCAGCGGGGGAAACCGGGGAGCTGTTTTTT

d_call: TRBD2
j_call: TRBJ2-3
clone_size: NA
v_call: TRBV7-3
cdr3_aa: CASLGTSGNDTQYF
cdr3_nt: TGTGCCAGCCTGGGGACTAGCGGGAATGATACGCAGTATTTT

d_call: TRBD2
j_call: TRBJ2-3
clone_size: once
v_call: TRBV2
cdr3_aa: CASSGGLAGLGDTQYF
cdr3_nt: TGTGCCAGCAGTGGGGGACTAGCGGGGCTGGGAGATACGCAGTATTTT

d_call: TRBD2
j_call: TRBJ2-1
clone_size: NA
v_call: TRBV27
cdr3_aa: CASSLSRTSGRGGEQFF
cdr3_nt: TGTGCCAGCAGTTTATCCCGGACTAGCGGGAGGGGCGGTGAGCAGTTCTTC

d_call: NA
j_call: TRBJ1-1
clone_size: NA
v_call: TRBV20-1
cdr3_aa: CSARDAREAFF
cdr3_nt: TGCAGTGCTAGAGATGCCAGAGAAGCTTTCTTT

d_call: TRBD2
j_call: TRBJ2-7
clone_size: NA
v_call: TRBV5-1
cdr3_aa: CASSYGLAGVVEQYF
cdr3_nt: TGCGCCAGCAGCTACGGACTAGCGGGAGTTGTCGAGCAGTACTTC

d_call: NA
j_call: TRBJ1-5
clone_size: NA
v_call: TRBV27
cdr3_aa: CASSTGVRQPQHF
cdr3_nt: TGTGCCAGCAGTACGGGGGTTCGGCAGCCCCAGCATTTT

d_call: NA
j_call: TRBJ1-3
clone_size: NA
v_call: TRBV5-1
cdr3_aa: CASSLGLEISGNTIYF
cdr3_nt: TGCGCCAGCAGCTTGGGCCTAGAGATCTCTGGAAACACCATATATTTT

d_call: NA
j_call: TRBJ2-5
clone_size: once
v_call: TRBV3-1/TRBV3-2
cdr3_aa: CATEPGYQETQYF
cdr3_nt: TGTGCTACAGAACCGGGATACCAAGAGACCCAGTACTTC

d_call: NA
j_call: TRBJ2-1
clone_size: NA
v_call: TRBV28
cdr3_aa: CASSLELVYNEQFF
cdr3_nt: TGTGCCAGCAGTTTAGAGCTAGTTTACAATGAGCAGTTCTTC

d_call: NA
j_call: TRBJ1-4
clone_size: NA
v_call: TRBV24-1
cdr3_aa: CATSDPWGLRRTNEKLFF
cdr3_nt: TGTGCCACCAGTGATCCGTGGGGGCTACGCAGAACTAATGAAAAACTGTTTTTT

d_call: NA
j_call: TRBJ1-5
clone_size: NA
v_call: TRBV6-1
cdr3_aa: CASREVGRPQHF
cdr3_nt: TGTGCCAGCAGGGAAGTAGGGAGGCCCCAGCATTTT

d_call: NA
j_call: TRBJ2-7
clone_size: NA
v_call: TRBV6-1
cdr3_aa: CASSEGINYEQYF
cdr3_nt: TGTGCCAGCAGTGAGGGCATAAACTACGAGCAGTACTTC

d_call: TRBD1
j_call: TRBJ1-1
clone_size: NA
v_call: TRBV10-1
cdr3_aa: CASSGRTGGSGAFF
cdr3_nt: TGCGCCAGCAGCGGGCGGACAGGGGGCTCTGGGGCTTTCTTT

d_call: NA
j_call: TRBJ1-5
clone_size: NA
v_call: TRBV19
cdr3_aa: CASSRDRNQPQHF
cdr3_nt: TGTGCCAGTAGTAGAGACAGAAATCAGCCCCAGCATTTT

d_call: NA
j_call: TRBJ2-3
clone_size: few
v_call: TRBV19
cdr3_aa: CASSSGSDADTQYF
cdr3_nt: TGTGCCAGTAGTTCAGGGTCGGATGCAGATACGCAGTATTTT

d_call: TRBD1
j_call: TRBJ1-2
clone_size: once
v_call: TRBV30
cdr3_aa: CAQVGRGPSGYTF
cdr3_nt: TGTGCCCAGGTCGGCAGGGGGCCCTCTGGCTACACCTTC

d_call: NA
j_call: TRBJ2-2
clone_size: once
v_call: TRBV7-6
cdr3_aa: CASSLALGLPGTGELFF
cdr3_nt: TGTGCCAGCAGCTTAGCGCTCGGACTACCCGGCACCGGGGAGCTGTTTTTT

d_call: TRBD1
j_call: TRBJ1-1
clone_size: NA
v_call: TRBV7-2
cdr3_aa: CASSLQGAGNTEAFF
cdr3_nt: TGTGCCAGCAGCTTACAGGGGGCGGGGAACACTGAAGCTTTCTTT

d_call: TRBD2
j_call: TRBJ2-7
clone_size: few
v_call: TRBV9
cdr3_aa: CASSVGSGRPYEQYF
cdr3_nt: TGTGCCAGCAGCGTAGGTAGCGGGAGACCCTACGAGCAGTACTTC

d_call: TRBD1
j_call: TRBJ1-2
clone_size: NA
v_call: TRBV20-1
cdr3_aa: CSAFTGDGYTF
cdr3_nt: TGCAGTGCTTTTACAGGGGACGGCTACACCTTC

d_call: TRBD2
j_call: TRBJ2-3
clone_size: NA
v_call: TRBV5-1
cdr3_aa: CASSPGGAGSDTQYF
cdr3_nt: TGCGCCAGCAGCCCGGGGGGAGCGGGTAGTGATACGCAGTATTTT

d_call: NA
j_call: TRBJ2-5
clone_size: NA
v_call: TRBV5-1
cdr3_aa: CASTAKRAGSPTETQYF
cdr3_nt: TGCGCCAGCACCGCAAAGCGAGCGGGCTCTCCCACTGAGACCCAGTACTTC

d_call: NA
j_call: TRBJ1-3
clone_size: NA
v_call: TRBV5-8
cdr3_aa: CASSSDGGIGNTIYF
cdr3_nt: TGTGCCAGCAGCTCCGACGGAGGGATTGGAAACACCATATATTTT

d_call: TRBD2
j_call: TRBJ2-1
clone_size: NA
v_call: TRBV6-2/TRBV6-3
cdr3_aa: CASSYRLAALNEQFF
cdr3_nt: TGTGCCAGCAGTTACAGGCTAGCGGCCCTCAATGAGCAGTTCTTC

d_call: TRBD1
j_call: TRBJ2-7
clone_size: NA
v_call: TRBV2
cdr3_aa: CASSARTGVISYEQYF
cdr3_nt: TGTGCCAGCAGTGCAAGGACAGGCGTGATTAGTTACGAGCAGTACTTC

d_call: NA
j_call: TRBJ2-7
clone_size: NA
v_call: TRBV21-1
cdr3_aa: CASSRWTSGTAYEQYF
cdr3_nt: TGTGCCAGCAGCAGATGGACTAGCGGGACCGCCTACGAGCAGTACTTC

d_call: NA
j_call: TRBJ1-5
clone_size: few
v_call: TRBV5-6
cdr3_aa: CASSLTGLQGQPQHF
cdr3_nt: TGTGCCAGCAGCTTGACGGGGCTACAGGGTCAGCCCCAGCATTTT

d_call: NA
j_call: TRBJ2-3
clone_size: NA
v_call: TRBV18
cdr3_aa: CASSPLAAATDTQYF
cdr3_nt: TGTGCCAGCTCACCCCTGGCGGCCGCCACAGATACGCAGTATTTT